Listed below are T cell receptor beta chains from one sample, sequenced in a study of Ad26.COV2.S vaccination and SARS-CoV-2 variants. The data were produced by immunoSEQ multiplex PCR, yet TCRdb's version contains in-frame clones alone and is incomplete. Of 350,000 to 400,000 clones detected, about 88% appear once; the ten largest clones hold approximately 1.9%. The specimen was peripheral blood, collected in a trial of Ad26.COV2.S vaccine versus placebo. These TCRs come from a person between 18 and 60 years old who received the Ad26.COV2.S COVID-19 vaccine or a placebo. Each CDR3 is given with its conserved first and last residue. The order of the fields is J gene, D gene, V gene, clone size, CDR3 protein, CDR3 DNA. The D gene is left open where the match is weak. Some rows mark clone size as missing; the rest say once, few, many or name a class of expanded clone.

>TRBJ1-2|.|TRBV28|.
CASSSGRIYGYTF
TGTGCCAGCAGTTCCGGACGGATCTATGGCTACACCTTC
>TRBJ2-3|TRBD1|TRBV7-3|.
CASSLVPDRGTDTQYF
TGTGCCAGCAGCTTAGTCCCGGACAGGGGCACAGATACGCAGTATTTT
>TRBJ1-4|.|TRBV7-8|.
CASSPSRGANEKLFF
TGTGCCAGCAGCCCCTCCCGGGGGGCTAATGAAAAACTGTTTTTT
>TRBJ2-1|.|TRBV10-3|.
CAISESGRQGGEQFF
TGTGCCATCAGTGAGTCTGGTAGGCAGGGGGGTGAGCAGTTCTTC
>TRBJ1-2|TRBD1|TRBV7-6|.
CASSLPGQGERGYTF
TGTGCCAGCAGCCTCCCGGGACAGGGGGAGCGTGGCTACACCTTC
>TRBJ2-2|.|TRBV30|.
CAWSPYPGELFF
TGTGCCTGGAGCCCATATCCCGGGGAGCTGTTTTTT
>TRBJ1-5|TRBD1|TRBV28|once
CASRGGQPLQPQHF
TGTGCCAGCAGGGGGGGACAGCCTCTCCAGCCCCAGCATTTT
>TRBJ1-1|TRBD1|TRBV6-5|many
CASKDRVSGNTEAFF
TGTGCCAGCAAGGACAGGGTTTCAGGGAACACTGAAGCTTTCTTT
>TRBJ1-3|TRBD1|TRBV10-3|.
CAISPGTAESSSGNTIYF
TGTGCCATCAGCCCGGGGACAGCCGAAAGCAGCTCTGGAAACACCATATATTTT
>TRBJ2-1|.|TRBV4-1|.
CASSQVGTPQPDNEQFF
TGCGCCAGCAGCCAAGTGGGGACTCCCCAACCAGACAATGAGCAGTTCTTC
>TRBJ1-6|.|TRBV6-5|.
CASSQTTGRSPLHF
TGTGCCAGCAGTCAAACTACAGGGCGCTCACCCCTCCACTTT
>TRBJ2-1|.|TRBV7-8|many
CAGGDGTYNEQFF
TGTGCGGGCGGGGACGGGACCTACAATGAGCAGTTCTTC
>TRBJ2-2|.|TRBV6-5|.
CASRPGGTGELFF
TGTGCCAGCAGGCCCGGGGGCACCGGGGAGCTGTTTTTT
>TRBJ1-2|.|TRBV10-3|.
CAISAQPNYGYTF
TGTGCCATCAGTGCACAGCCAAACTATGGCTACACCTTC
>TRBJ1-2|.|TRBV18|.
CASSPEMASTYGYTF
TGTGCCAGCTCACCAGAGATGGCAAGTACCTATGGCTACACCTTC
>TRBJ2-7|.|TRBV5-1|once
CASSSGRLGSYEQYF
TGCGCCAGCAGCTCCGGACGCCTCGGCTCCTACGAGCAGTACTTC
>TRBJ1-5|.|TRBV6-2/TRBV6-3|few
CASSLASPAEPQHF
TGTGCCAGCAGTTTAGCCTCCCCGGCGGAGCCCCAGCATTTT
>TRBJ1-1|.|TRBV19|.
CASRTHEGGTEAFF
TGTGCCAGTAGGACTCACGAGGGGGGAACTGAAGCTTTCTTT
>TRBJ2-7|TRBD1|TRBV19|.
CASSIVPSTGAYEQYF
TGTGCCAGTAGTATAGTACCTTCGACAGGGGCCTACGAGCAGTACTTC
>TRBJ2-7|TRBD1|TRBV10-3|.
CATTRGTGGPYEQYF
TGTGCCACAACACGCGGGACAGGGGGTCCCTACGAGCAGTACTTC
>TRBJ2-2|TRBD1|TRBV6-5|.
CATGGQGFGELFF
TGTGCCACCGGAGGACAGGGGTTCGGGGAGCTGTTTTTT
>TRBJ2-1|TRBD2|TRBV11-2|.
CASSSLTSGRDSYNEQFF
TGTGCCAGCAGCTCGCTGACTAGCGGGAGGGACTCCTACAATGAGCAGTTCTTC